This T cell receptor (beta chain) was retrieved from a study of radiotherapy plus CTLA-4 blockade in lung cancer. Across the whole study: Among all patients, 18% showed objective responses, while more than 25% had disease control.

As to this clone: As yet, its antigen is unknown.

The table came from immunoSEQ multiplex PCR; TCRdb's copy has only in-frame clones and leaves some out. This repertoire shows fewer than 65,000 clones, around four fifths found once; its top ten account for 4.5% to 5%. Focal radiation with ipilimumab CTLA-4 blockade was given to patients with chemo-refractory metastatic non-small-cell lung cancer. J gave up 2 bases and V 4 bases, and 2 bases lay outside the gene matches. The CDR3 is 16 amino acids. Germline V gene sequence: CDR1 SGHTA, CDR2 FQGTGA. Study conclusions and caveats: Tumor-derived TCR clones expanded in blood after radiotherapy plus ipilimumab. Reports state that early shifts in blood T cell clones, with interferon-beta, best predicted response.

The chain has TRBV7-3 and TRBJ2-3, with 14 bases matching TRBD2. The sequences come from peripheral blood, collected from a patient treated with radiotherapy plus ipilimumab. This clonotype was obtained from a human donor with non-small cell lung cancer whose response to radiotherapy plus ipilimumab could not be evaluated. The CDR3 nucleotides are TGTGCCAGCAGCTCGGGACTAGCGGGAGACACAGATACGCAGTATTTT. Its protein is CASSSGLAGDTDTQYF.